This T cell receptor (beta chain) was profiled in a study of cytomegalovirus exposure and HLA in healthy donors. Overall study results and limits: The authors later linked a missense DCLRE1C variant to TCR beta V- and J-gene trimming.

Donors likely had unrecorded immune exposures despite being nominally healthy when sampled. Primers included in the PCR were 60 Vbeta and 13 Jbeta primers. The repertoire was sequenced with immunoSEQ multiplex PCR; TCRdb's copy has only in-frame clones and lacks some. The data contain 100,000 to 120,000 clones, more than 70% of them singletons. CDR3 size: 15 residues. The V and J ends lost 10 bases and 0 bases, in that order; junction bases with no gene match: 8. Germline V gene data show CDR1 as ENHRY and CDR2 as SYGVKD. With regard to this clone: What it binds is unknown.

The sequence was collected from a woman aged 55-69 years in good health and CMV-seropositive. The chain couples TRBV10-3 to TRBJ2-1; 8 bases fit TRBD2. Sequencing was done on a sample of PBMCs. The DNA of the CDR3 is TGTGCCACCGGGGGGGGGTTAAGCTCCTACAATGAGCAGTTCTTC. Translation gives CATGGGLSSYNEQFF.